Each of the 24 T cell receptor beta chains below was sequenced from the same sample in a study of shared clonotypes between healthy human individuals. Measured with immunoSEQ multiplex PCR; TCRdb has only the in-frame clones, and not every one. In the table there are millions of clones, around 90% of which are singletons. Sequencing used naive CD4+ T cells sorted from blood. As for subset: CD45RA+ positively selected. Receptors were obtained from a man younger than 35 in good health.

This rearrangement joins TRBV10-1 to TRBJ1-5; TRBD1 might be the D (6 bases). V was shortened by 3 bases and J by 6 bases, with 12 bases between the two germline ends. The germline gives CDR1 WNHNN, CDR2 SYGVQD (reference sequence). CDR3 size: 14 residues. The CDR3 here is CASSEGGPGQPQHF. The CDR3 coding sequence is TGCGCCAGCAGTGAAGGGGGGCCTGGTCAGCCCCAGCATTTT.

The chain joins TRBV6-1 to TRBJ2-5, with D possibly TRBD1 on 5 matching bases. The CDR3 is 14 residues long. Trimming took off 6 bases at V and 1 base at J, with 12 bases between the two ends. CDR1 is MNHNS and CDR2 is SASEGT in the germline V gene. CDR3 sequence (DNA): TGTGCCAGCAGACCCGGTGACAGCCAAGAGACCCAGTACTTC. Translating it yields CASRPGDSQETQYF.

This clone was found a few times. The genes are TRBV2 and TRBJ1-2; D is possibly TRBD1 (5 bases). CDR1 SNHLY and CDR2 FYNNEI come from the germline V gene. Trimming removed 2 bases from V and 4 bases from J, with 11 bases in between. The CDR3 consists of 14 residues. The CDR3 here is CASSEKGPAYGYTF. DNA for the CDR3: TGTGCCAGCAGTGAAAAGGGGCCGGCCTATGGCTACACCTTC.

This sequence joins TRBV9 and TRBJ2-3; 9 bases agree with TRBD1. This CDR3 is 17 amino acids long. From germline, CDR1 is SGDLS and CDR2 YYNGEE. V dropped 5 bases and J dropped 2; count of bases not matched to a gene: 12. The CDR3 loop reads CASSRDRVPSFTDTQYF. The CDR3 DNA reads as TGTGCCAGCAGTCGGGACAGGGTCCCTTCTTTCACAGATACGCAGTATTTT. Full variable domain (outside the CDR3, taken from reference TRBV9 and TRBJ2-3): DSGVTQTPKHLITATGQRVTLRCSPRSGDLSVYWYQQSLDQGLQFLIQYYNGEERAKGNILERFSAQQFPDLHSELNLSSLELGDSALYFCASSRDRVPSFTDTQYFGPGTRLTVL.

The CDR3: CASSLRGYEQYF. CDR3 nucleotide sequence: TGTGCCAGCAGCTTGAGAGGCTACGAGCAGTACTTC. The J gene is TRBJ2-5, the V gene TRBV5-6; D unresolved. The DNA matches TRBJ2-7 better at its end, which makes the J call doubtful. CDR1 is SGHDT, CDR2 YYEEEE, per germline. CDR3 length equals 12 residues.

CDR3 in DNA: TGCGCCAGCAGCCAATCCCCTGGACAGGGTCCCTACGAGCAGTACTTC. Translating gives CASSQSPGQGPYEQYF. The chain uses TRBV4-1 and TRBJ2-7, with TRBD1 matching over 8 bases. After removal of 2 bases from V and 2 bases from J, the junction contained 8 bases not matched to a gene. CDR3 size: 16 residues. Looked up from germline, CDR1 is MGHRA and CDR2 is YSYEKL.

This sequence joins TRBV4-2 and TRBJ2-7; TRBD2 matches 7 bases. The CDR3 extends over 13 amino acids. The trim removed 4 bases at V and 0 bases at J, leaving 0 bases unmatched. Germline CDR1 reads LGHNA; CDR2 reads YNFKEQ. The CDR3 DNA reads TGTGCCAGCAGCCGCGGGGGCTCCTACGAGCAGTACTTC. Amino acid sequence: CASSRGGSYEQYF.

V usage is TRBV30 and J usage is TRBJ2-2; 8 bases map to TRBD2. The CDR3 is 17 amino acids. Germline V gene data show CDR1 as GTSNPN and CDR2 as SVGIG (reference sequence). Trimming cost V 4 bases and J 0 bases; bases outside gene matches: 10. The CDR3 DNA reads as TGTGCCTGGAAATATGCGGGGGGTTTCGCGAACACCGGGGAGCTGTTTTTT. Encoded protein: CAWKYAGGFANTGELFF. Variable domain in full (rest from reference TRBV30 and TRBJ2-2): SQTIHQWPATLVQPVGSPLSLECTVEGTSNPNLYWYRQAAGRGLQLLFYSVGIGQISSEVPQNLSASRPQDRQFILSSKKLLLSDSGFYLCAWKYAGGFANTGELFFGEGSRLTVL.

The genes are TRBV5-6 and TRBJ2-1; D gene ambiguous. The CDR3 is made up of 16 amino acids. Trimming removed 2 bases from V and 0 bases from J, with 12 bases in between. Looked up from germline, CDR1 is SGHDT and CDR2 is YYEEEE. For the CDR3, the DNA is TGTGCCAGCAGCTTTCCCTTTAAGAGCTCCTACAATGAGCAGTTCTTC. Translation gives CASSFPFKSSYNEQFF.

The CDR3 bases are TGTGCCAGCAGCTTCACACAGGGGTTGGGAAACACCATATATTTT. It codes for CASSFTQGLGNTIYF. The J gene is TRBJ1-3, the V gene TRBV11-2, with 7 positions matching TRBD1. Trimming removed 3 bases from V and 4 bases from J; junction bases left unmatched: 6. CDR3 length equals 15 residues. CDR1 is SGHAT and CDR2 is FQNNGV in the germline V gene.

This clone showed up just a few times. Within the sample, other DNA sequences also encode this same CDR3. The V gene is TRBV7-2, the J gene TRBJ1-5; TRBD1 agrees at 9 bases. J lost 2 bases, V lost 5 bases, and 1 base had no gene match. The CDR3 is made up of 14 amino acids. CDR1 is SGHTA and CDR2 is FQGNSA in the germline V gene. The CDR3 coding sequence is TGTGCCAGCAGCCGGGACAGGGGCAATCAGCCCCAGCATTTT. Amino acids: CASSRDRGNQPQHF.

The rearrangement joins TRBV5-4 to TRBJ2-7; D is unresolved. Trimming pared 4 bases from V and 2 bases from J, leaving 10 bases between. The CDR3 has 13 residues. CDR1 SGHNT and CDR2 YYREEE come from the germline V gene (reference sequence). CDR3 bases: TGTGCCAGCAGCACACCCAGCCCCTACGAGCAGTACTTC. Residues: CASSTPSPYEQYF.

The rearrangement joins TRBV6-1 to TRBJ2-5; D tentatively reads TRBD1 or TRBD2 (6 bases each). Trimming left V 10 bases short and J 5 bases short, with 17 bases between. CDR3 length: 13 residues. CDR1 is MNHNS and CDR2 is SASEGT in the germline V gene. CDR3 loop: CATLRGRSETQYF. In nucleotides, the CDR3 is TGTGCCACACTAAGGGGGAGGTCGGAGACCCAGTACTTC.

J is TRBJ2-3 and V is TRBV5-1; D gene ambiguous. V dropped 1 base and J dropped 1 base, with 7 bases sitting between them. CDR3 size: 14 residues. Germline loops: CDR1 SGHRS, CDR2 YFSETQ. CDR3 in DNA: TGCGCCAGCAGCTTGAGGCAGGGCACAGATACGCAGTATTTT. Protein product: CASSLRQGTDTQYF.

The chain links TRBV28 to TRBJ1-6; weak D call: TRBD1 (6 bases). Trimming removed 8 bases from V and 3 bases from J, with 8 bases in between. The germline gives CDR1 MDHEN, CDR2 SYDVKM. The CDR3 runs to 13 residues. The CDR3 is CASQQGYNSPLHF. CDR3 in DNA: TGTGCCAGCCAACAGGGCTATAATTCACCCCTCCACTTT.

The V call is TRBV10-2, the J call TRBJ1-2; D not certain. The CDR3 sequence is 12 residues long. V lost 4 bases, J lost 7 bases, and 10 bases lay in between. Germline CDR1 WSHSY, CDR2 SAAADI. CDR3 amino acids: CASSVGPAGYTF. For the CDR3, the DNA is TGCGCCAGCAGTGTAGGCCCCGCTGGCTACACCTTC.

This clone appeared a single time. This chain links TRBV11-2 with TRBJ2-2; 9 bases agree with TRBD2. The CDR3 covers 16 residues. The V and J ends lost 3 bases and 5 bases, in that order; junction bases with no gene match: 7. The V gene's germline CDR1 is SGHAT and CDR2 FQNNGV. CDR3 nucleotide sequence: TGTGCCAGCAGCTTCTCTAGCGGGGCGGGGACCGGGGAGCTGTTTTTT. It codes for CASSFSSGAGTGELFF.

V usage is TRBV5-1 and J usage is TRBJ2-3; the match to TRBD1 covers 10 bases. Germline V CDR1 and CDR2: SGHRS, YFSETQ. Germline trimming cut 4 bases from V and 5 bases from J; bases unmatched to any gene: 4. The CDR3 totals 14 residues. CDR3 in amino acids: CASSAGTGVDTQYF. The CDR3 DNA follows: TGCGCCAGCAGCGCCGGGACAGGGGTAGATACGCAGTATTTT.

V is TRBV11-3 and J is TRBJ2-1, with 10 bases aligning to TRBD2. V was clipped by 6 bases and J by 0 bases; unmatched bases: 5. CDR1 and CDR2 from the germline V gene are SGHNT and YENEEA. The CDR3 has 16 residues. CDR3 DNA: TGTGCCAGCAGTACTAGCGGGGTTAGCTCCTACAATGAGCAGTTCTTC. This sequence encodes CASSTSGVSSYNEQFF.

The rearrangement uses TRBV4-1 and TRBJ1-3; D remains ambiguous. Germline V gene sequence: CDR1 MGHRA, CDR2 YSYEKL. CDR3 length equals 15 residues. V shed 1 base and J shed 4 bases, with 11 bases lying between them. This chain's CDR3 is CASSQVEGSGNTIYF. The CDR3 region has the DNA TGCGCCAGCAGCCAAGTGGAAGGGTCCGGAAACACCATATATTTT.

The chain couples TRBV7-9 to TRBJ1-5, with D possibly matching TRBD1 (5 bases). The CDR3 contains 14 residues. The V gene lost 4 bases and the J gene lost 3 bases, with 10 bases spanning the gap. Per the germline V gene, CDR1 is SEHNR and CDR2 is FQNEAQ (reference sequence). The CDR3 DNA reads TGTGCCAGCAGCTCGGGACTGGTCAATCAGCCCCAGCATTTT. Amino acid sequence: CASSSGLVNQPQHF. The whole variable domain, remainder taken from reference TRBV7-9 and TRBJ1-5, is DTGVSQNPRHKITKRGQNVTFRCDPISEHNRLYWYRQTLGQGPEFLTYFQNEAQLEKSRLLSDRFSAERPKGSFSTLEIQRTEQGDSAMYLCASSSGLVNQPQHFGDGTRLSIL.

The chain links TRBV5-4 to TRBJ1-6; D may be TRBD1 (5 bases). Germline V gene lookup returns CDR1 SGHNT and CDR2 YYREEE (reference sequence). The CDR3 sequence is 15 residues long. V was shortened by 4 bases and J by 0 bases, with 8 bases between the two germline ends. The CDR3 loop reads CASSPGPSYNSPLHF. The CDR3 region has the DNA TGTGCCAGCAGCCCAGGGCCCTCCTATAATTCACCCCTCCACTTT.

V gene TRBV6-5 combines with J gene TRBJ1-1; 9 bases map to TRBD1. Germline V lookup: CDR1 MNHEY, CDR2 SVGAGI. CDR3 length: 16 residues. Trimming at V came to 4 bases and at J to 5 bases, leaving 11 bases not matched to a gene. The chain's CDR3 is CASSSRTGEEGTEAFF. The CDR3 nucleotides are TGTGCCAGCAGTTCCCGGACAGGGGAGGAGGGGACTGAAGCTTTCTTT.

The chain recombines TRBV5-6 with TRBJ2-3, with TRBD1 as a possible D gene (5 bases). The germline V gene encodes CDR1 SGHDT and CDR2 YYEEEE. V lost 5 bases and J lost 2, with 15 bases in between. CDR3 size: 15 residues. In DNA, the CDR3 is TGTGCCAGCAGGCCTCTTGGGGCGGTCACAGATACGCAGTATTTT. Amino acids: CASRPLGAVTDTQYF.